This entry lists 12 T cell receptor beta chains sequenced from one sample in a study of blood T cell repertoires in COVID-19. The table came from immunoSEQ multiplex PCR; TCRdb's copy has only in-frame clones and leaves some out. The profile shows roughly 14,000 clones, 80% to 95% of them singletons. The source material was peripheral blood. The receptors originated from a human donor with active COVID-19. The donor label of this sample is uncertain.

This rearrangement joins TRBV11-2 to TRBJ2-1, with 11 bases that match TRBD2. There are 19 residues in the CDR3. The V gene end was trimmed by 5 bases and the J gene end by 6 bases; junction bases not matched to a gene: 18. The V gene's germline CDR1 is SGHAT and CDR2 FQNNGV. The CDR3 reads CASSTSGSGRARGLNEQFF. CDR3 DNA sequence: TGTGCCAGCAGCACGAGCGGTAGCGGGAGGGCCCGGGGTCTCAATGAGCAGTTCTTC.

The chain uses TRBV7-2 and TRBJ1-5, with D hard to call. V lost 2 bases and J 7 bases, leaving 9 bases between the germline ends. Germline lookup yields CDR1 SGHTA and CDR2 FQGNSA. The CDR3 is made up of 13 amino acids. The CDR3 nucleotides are TGTGCCAGCAGCTTAAGCCTCCAACAGCCCCAGCATTTT. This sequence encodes CASSLSLQQPQHF.

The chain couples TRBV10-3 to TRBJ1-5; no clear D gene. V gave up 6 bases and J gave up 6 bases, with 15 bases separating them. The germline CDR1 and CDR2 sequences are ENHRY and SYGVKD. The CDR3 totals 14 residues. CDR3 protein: CAIREGSLGQPQHF. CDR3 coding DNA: TGTGCCATCAGGGAGGGTAGTCTAGGTCAGCCCCAGCATTTT.

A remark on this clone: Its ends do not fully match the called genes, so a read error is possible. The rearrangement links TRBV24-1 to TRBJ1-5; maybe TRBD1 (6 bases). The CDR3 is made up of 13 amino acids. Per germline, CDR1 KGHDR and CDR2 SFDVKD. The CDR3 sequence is CATSDSPRGPQHF. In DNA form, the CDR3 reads TGTGCCACCAGCGATTCTCCCAGGGGGCCCCAGCATTTT.

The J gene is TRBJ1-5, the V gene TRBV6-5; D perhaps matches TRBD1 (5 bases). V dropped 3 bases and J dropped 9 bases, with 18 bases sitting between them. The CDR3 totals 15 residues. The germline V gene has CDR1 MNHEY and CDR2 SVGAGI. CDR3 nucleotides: TGTGCCAGCAGTTATAGCGGACCGGGGGGGATGCCCCAGCATTTT. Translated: CASSYSGPGGMPQHF.

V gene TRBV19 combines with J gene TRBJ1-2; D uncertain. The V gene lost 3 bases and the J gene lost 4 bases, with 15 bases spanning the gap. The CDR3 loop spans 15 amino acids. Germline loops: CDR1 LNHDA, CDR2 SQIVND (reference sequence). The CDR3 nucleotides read TGTGCCAGTAGTATGGGTCGGATTGGAGGCTATGGCTACACCTTC. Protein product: CASSMGRIGGYGYTF.

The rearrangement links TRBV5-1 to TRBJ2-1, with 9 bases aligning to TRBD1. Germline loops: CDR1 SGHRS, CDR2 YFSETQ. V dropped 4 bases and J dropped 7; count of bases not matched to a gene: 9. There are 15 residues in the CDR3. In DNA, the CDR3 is TGCGCCAGCAGCGTGGGACAGGGTCAGGGGAATGAGCAGTTCTTC. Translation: CASSVGQGQGNEQFF.

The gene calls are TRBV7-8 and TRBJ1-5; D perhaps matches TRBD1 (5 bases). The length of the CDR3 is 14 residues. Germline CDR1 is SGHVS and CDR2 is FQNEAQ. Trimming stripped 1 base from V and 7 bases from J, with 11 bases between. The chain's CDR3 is CASSLGSGNQPQHF. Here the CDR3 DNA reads TGTGCCAGCAGCTTAGGGTCAGGGAACCAGCCCCAGCATTTT.

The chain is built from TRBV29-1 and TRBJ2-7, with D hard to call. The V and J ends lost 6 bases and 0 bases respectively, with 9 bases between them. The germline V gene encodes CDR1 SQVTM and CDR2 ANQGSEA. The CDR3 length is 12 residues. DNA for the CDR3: TGCAGCGTGACATTCAGCTCCTACGAGCAGTACTTC. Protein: CSVTFSSYEQYF.

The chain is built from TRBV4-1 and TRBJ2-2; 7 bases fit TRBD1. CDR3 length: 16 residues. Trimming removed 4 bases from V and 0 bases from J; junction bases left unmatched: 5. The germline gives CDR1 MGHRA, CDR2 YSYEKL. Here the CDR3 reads CASSREGGANTGELFF. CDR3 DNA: TGCGCCAGCAGCCGAGAAGGGGGCGCGAACACCGGGGAGCTGTTTTTT.

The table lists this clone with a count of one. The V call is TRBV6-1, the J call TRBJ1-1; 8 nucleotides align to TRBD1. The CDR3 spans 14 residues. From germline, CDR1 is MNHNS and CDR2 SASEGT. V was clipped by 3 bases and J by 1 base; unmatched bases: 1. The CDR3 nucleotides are TGTGCCAGCAGTGACACAGGGGGGAACACTGAAGCTTTCTTT. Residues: CASSDTGGNTEAFF.

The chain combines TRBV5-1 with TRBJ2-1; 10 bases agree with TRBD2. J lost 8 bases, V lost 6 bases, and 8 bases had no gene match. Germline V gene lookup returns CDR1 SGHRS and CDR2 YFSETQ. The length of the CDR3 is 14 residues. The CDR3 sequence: CASNSLAGDDEQFF. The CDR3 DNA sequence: TGCGCCAGCAATAGCCTAGCGGGAGACGATGAGCAGTTCTTC.